The 30 T cell receptor beta chains below all came from one sample that was sequenced in a study of regulatory T cells in long-lasting Graves disease. The sample's time point: persistent/refractory GD, antithyroid drugs over 5 years with positive TRAb. RNA extracted from PBMCs served as the sequencing template. CDR3 regions were amplified by Arm-PCR using iRepertoire HTBI primers to build TCR beta libraries. TCRdb fed the multiplex PCR reads into MiXCR, producing one record per CDR3 protein. The table includes roughly 500,000 distinct CDR3 sequences, around a fifth detected once. Here the sequenced sample was peripheral blood mononuclear cells (PBMCs), taken when the disease was refractory, from a patient treated with antithyroid drugs. The receptors were gathered from a female donor with Graves disease.

Ten or more counts support this clonotype. The chain joins TRBV12-3 or TRBV12-4 to TRBJ1-5; D uncertain. The CDR3 consists of 14 residues. Trimming left V 3 bases short and J 6 bases short, with 12 bases between. DNA of the CDR3: TGTGCCAGCAGTTTGGGTAGATACGGTCAGCCCCAGCATTTT. Its protein product is CASSLGRYGQPQHF.

This clonotype was counted ten times or more. V usage is TRBV30 and J usage is TRBJ1-3; D uncertain. The V end was cut by 0 bases, the J end by 4 bases, with 7 bases between. The CDR3 contains 13 residues. Per germline, CDR1 GTSNPN and CDR2 SVGIG (reference sequence). The CDR3 reads CAWSVQVGNTIYF. For the CDR3, the DNA is TGTGCCTGGAGTGTACAAGTGGGAAACACCATATATTTT.

Ten or more counts support this clonotype. The chain combines TRBV20-1 with TRBJ1-2; D is uncertain. The CDR3 extends over 15 amino acids. Between the trimmed V and J ends, which lost 5 bases and 2 bases, there was a span of 18 bases. CDR1 is DFQATT, CDR2 SNEGSKA, per germline (reference sequence). The CDR3 DNA sequence: TGCAGTGCTGCCCAACCAGGAGCGAAGAACTATGGCTACACCTTC. It specifies CSAAQPGAKNYGYTF.

At least ten counts were recorded for this clonotype. The chain carries TRBV20-1 and TRBJ2-7; TRBD2 matches at 9 bases. The CDR3 extends over 13 amino acids. The germline V gene has CDR1 DFQATT and CDR2 SNEGSKA (reference sequence). V was pared by 6 bases and J by 3 bases, with 6 bases of the junction left unmatched. CDR3 protein: CSASPTSGYEQYF. The CDR3, as DNA: TGCAGTGCAAGCCCGACTAGCGGCTACGAGCAGTACTTC.

This clonotype occurred a few times. CDR3 residues: CAAGGRSYGYTF. The CDR3 coding sequence is TGTGCCGCGGGGGGGCGGTCCTATGGCTACACCTTC. This chain links TRBV6-1 with TRBJ1-2, with D possibly TRBD1 on 6 matching bases. In germline, CDR1 is MNHNS, CDR2 SASEGT. The V end was cut by 11 bases, the J end by 4 bases, with 14 bases between. The CDR3 loop spans 12 amino acids.

This clonotype was counted many times. The rearrangement joins TRBV12-3 or TRBV12-4 to TRBJ1-6; weak D call: TRBD1 (6 bases). The CDR3 covers 15 residues. Between the trimmed V and J ends, which lost 7 bases and 9 bases, there was a span of 19 bases. The chain's CDR3 is CASTRLGRGSSPLHF. The CDR3 bases are TGTGCCAGCACCCGTCTCGGCAGGGGAAGTTCACCCCTCCACTTT.

The chain couples TRBV9 to TRBJ2-4; D gene ambiguous. The ends were cut back, 1 base at V and 0 bases at J, with 17 bases in the middle. This CDR3 region has 18 residues. CDR1 SGDLS and CDR2 YYNGEE come from the germline V gene. The CDR3 loop is CASSVLVPLSLAKNIQYF. The CDR3 region has the DNA TGTGCCAGCAGCGTACTAGTCCCCTTGTCTCTAGCCAAAAACATTCAGTACTTC.

In this sample, this clonotype turned up many times. The chain uses TRBV20-1 and TRBJ2-5; 8 bases agree with TRBD1. Germline V gene sequence: CDR1 DFQATT, CDR2 SNEGSKA (reference sequence). This CDR3 comprises 14 residues. J lost 2 bases, V lost 4 bases, and 6 bases had no gene match. CDR3 sequence: CSANRRGRQETQYF. CDR3 sequence (DNA): TGCAGTGCTAACCGCAGGGGGCGTCAAGAGACCCAGTACTTC.

V is TRBV20-1 and J is TRBJ2-3; 12 bases fit TRBD2. Germline assignment: CDR1 DFQATT and CDR2 SNEGSKA (reference sequence). V dropped 0 bases and J dropped 4; count of bases not matched to a gene: 8. CDR3 length: 17 residues. CDR3 in DNA: TGCAGTGCTAGAGACATACTAGCGGGAGGCCTGTCAGATACGCAGTATTTT. Translating it yields CSARDILAGGLSDTQYF.

The J gene is TRBJ1-2, the V gene TRBV7-9; D is possibly TRBD1 (5 bases). Germline values: CDR1 SEHNR, CDR2 FQNEAQ (reference sequence). The CDR3 contains 14 residues. Trimming removed 6 bases at V and 6 bases at J, with 17 bases between. CDR3 loop: CASSGRSGGDGYTF. CDR3 DNA: TGTGCCAGCAGTGGGAGGAGCGGAGGGGATGGCTACACCTTC.

Many counts were recorded for this clonotype. The chain links TRBV12-3 or TRBV12-4 to TRBJ2-7; D is ambiguous. This CDR3 region has 15 residues. V was pared by 5 bases and J by 6 bases, with 20 bases between. The CDR3 DNA is TGTGCCAGCAGTACCTATGATAGCAGTCGGGCCGAGCAGTACTTC. It translates to CASSTYDSSRAEQYF.

This clonotype was found many times. The V call is TRBV20-1, the J call TRBJ1-5, with 8 positions matching TRBD1. Trimming removed 6 bases from V and 4 bases from J; junction bases left unmatched: 5. The CDR3 sequence is 13 residues long. CDR1 and CDR2 (germline): DFQATT, SNEGSKA (reference sequence). CDR3 nucleotides: TGCAGTGCCACGGACAGGGAGAATCAGCCCCAGCATTTT. Translation: CSATDRENQPQHF.

This chain connects TRBV12-5 to TRBJ2-3; D is unclear. Germline values: CDR1 LGHNT, CDR2 FRNRAP. The germline V and J ends were trimmed by 6 bases and 2 bases, with 9 bases remaining between them. The CDR3 spans 13 residues. The CDR3 region has the DNA TGTGCTAGTGGCCTACCCCCCACAGATACGCAGTATTTT. This sequence encodes CASGLPPTDTQYF.

This clonotype was picked up a small number of times. The chain is built from TRBV15 and TRBJ2-7; tentatively, D is TRBD1 (6 bases). Trimming removed 3 bases from V and 3 bases from J, with 9 bases in between. Germline V CDR1 and CDR2: LNHNV, YYDKDF (reference sequence). This CDR3 is 13 amino acids long. This CDR3 reads CATSRDRNYEQYF. The CDR3 nucleotides are TGTGCCACCAGCAGGGACAGAAACTACGAGCAGTACTTC.

This clonotype has only a few counts. This chain joins TRBV12-3 or TRBV12-4 and TRBJ2-5, with a tentative D call TRBD1 (5 bases). The germline V and J ends were trimmed by 5 bases and 2 bases, with 12 bases remaining between them. CDR3 size: 14 residues. The CDR3: CASSPRTPQETQYF. DNA for the CDR3: TGTGCCAGCAGTCCCCGGACACCGCAAGAGACCCAGTACTTC.

V gene TRBV24-1 combines with J gene TRBJ1-2, with D uncertain. Germline assignment: CDR1 KGHDR and CDR2 SFDVKD. The CDR3 covers 12 residues. The V end lost 5 bases, the J end lost 5 bases, and 8 bases lay between the germline ends. CDR3 coding DNA: TGTGCCACCAGTGGGGCGGCGTATGGCTACACCTTC. Translating gives CATSGAAYGYTF.

This clonotype was seen a few times. The rearrangement uses TRBV6-1 and TRBJ2-7; TRBD1 matches at 9 bases. The J segment lost 4 bases and the V segment lost 6 bases, leaving 10 bases of the junction unmatched. Germline V CDR1 and CDR2: MNHNS, SASEGT. The length of the CDR3 is 15 residues. CDR3 coding DNA: TGTGCCAGCAGCTCAGCCGGGACAGGGTTGTACGAGCAGTACTTC. Amino acid sequence: CASSSAGTGLYEQYF.

The chain combines TRBV4-2 with TRBJ2-5; unclear D gene. V was trimmed by 2 bases and J by 5 bases, leaving 9 bases between them. The CDR3 is made up of 13 amino acids. Per germline, CDR1 LGHNA and CDR2 YNFKEQ. CDR3 protein: CASSQTQSETQYF. CDR3 in DNA: TGTGCCAGCAGCCAAACCCAGAGCGAGACCCAGTACTTC.

The chain links TRBV28 to TRBJ1-5, with 9 bases fitting TRBD1. The V gene's germline CDR1 is MDHEN and CDR2 SYDVKM. V lost 6 bases, J lost 9 bases, and 9 bases stayed unmatched. The CDR3 runs 14 residues. The CDR3: CASRSTGGGGPQHF. Written as DNA, the CDR3 is TGTGCCAGCAGGTCGACAGGGGGGGGGGGGCCCCAGCATTTT.

This clonotype was recorded at least ten times. This chain joins TRBV28 and TRBJ2-7, with D tentatively TRBD2 (6 bases). The CDR3 is 14 amino acids. Trimming removed 10 bases from V and 0 bases from J, with 16 bases in between. Germline V CDR1 and CDR2: MDHEN, SYDVKM. In DNA form, the CDR3 reads TGTGCCACCAGGCGGGGTAGCGGCTCCTACGAGCAGTACTTC. Its protein is CATRRGSGSYEQYF.

The chain recombines TRBV6-1 with TRBJ2-6, with 7 bases fitting TRBD1. Germline loops: CDR1 MNHNS, CDR2 SASEGT. This CDR3 spans 17 amino acids. V shed 6 bases, J shed 0 bases, and the junction held 8 bases outside the gene matches. DNA for the CDR3: TGTGCCAGCAGACTAGACAGGGCCCTCTCTGGGGCCAACGTCCTGACTTTC. It is translated as CASRLDRALSGANVLTF.

This clonotype was counted at least ten times. The V gene is TRBV9, the J gene TRBJ2-5; TRBD1 matches 9 bases. CDR1 and CDR2 from the germline V gene are SGDLS and YYNGEE. The length of the CDR3 is 14 residues. V lost 4 bases and J lost 4; bases outside the gene matches: 5. The CDR3 reads CASSPPDRGETQYF. CDR3 sequence (DNA): TGTGCCAGCAGCCCCCCGGACAGGGGAGAGACCCAGTACTTC.

This clonotype was observed a handful of times. This chain uses TRBV20-1 with TRBJ2-2; 7 nucleotides match TRBD2. V was pared by 3 bases and J by 3 bases, with 4 bases of the junction left unmatched. The CDR3 runs 14 residues. Germline CDR1 and CDR2: DFQATT and SNEGSKA (reference sequence). The CDR3 here is CSARSGVHTGELFF. The CDR3 DNA is TGCAGTGCTAGGAGCGGGGTGCACACCGGGGAGCTGTTTTTT.

This clonotype has at least ten counts. This chain connects TRBV11-2 to TRBJ1-2, with D possibly matching TRBD1 (5 bases). The V gene lost 5 bases and the J gene lost 3 bases, with 13 bases spanning the gap. The V gene's germline CDR1 is SGHAT and CDR2 FQNNGV. The CDR3 is 14 residues long. The CDR3 spells CASSHLRGHYGYTF. CDR3 nucleotide sequence: TGTGCCAGCAGCCACCTGCGGGGCCACTATGGCTACACCTTC.

Ten or more counts support this clonotype. J is TRBJ2-7 and V is TRBV12-3 or TRBV12-4, with 8 bases that match TRBD2. This CDR3 contains 14 residues. J lost 3 bases, V lost 7 bases, and 8 bases had no gene match. The CDR3 nucleotides are TGTGCCAGCACCTCAGGGACTAGTCGCTACGAGCAGTACTTC. This codes for CASTSGTSRYEQYF.

This clonotype was counted between two and nine times. The V and J genes are TRBV15 and TRBJ1-6; D may be TRBD1 (6 bases). Germline CDR1 reads LNHNV; CDR2 reads YYDKDF (reference sequence). The CDR3 totals 15 residues. With 1 base removed from V and 5 bases from J, the gap between germline ends came to 9 bases. The DNA for the CDR3 is TGTGCCACCAGCAGAGGGACAGAGCATAATTCACCCCTCCACTTT. Translation gives CATSRGTEHNSPLHF.

This clonotype was seen many times. The chain combines TRBV7-8 with TRBJ2-5, with 10 bases lining up with TRBD2. CDR3 length: 16 amino acids. V shed 4 bases and J 2 bases; nucleotides not matched to a gene: 7. Germline-derived CDR1 and CDR2 are SGHVS and FQNEAQ. The CDR3 DNA is TGTGCCAGCAGCTCCCAACTAGCGGGGACACAAGAGACCCAGTACTTC. This gives the protein CASSSQLAGTQETQYF.

This clonotype appeared a few times. The rearrangement uses TRBV6-2 or TRBV6-3 and TRBJ1-1; 7 nucleotides line up with TRBD1. Trimming took 2 bases from V and 2 from J; bases not matched to a gene: 11. Germline V lookup: CDR1 MNHEY, CDR2 SVGEGT. The CDR3 runs 17 residues. The CDR3 DNA is TGTGCCAGCAGTTACGGGAGGACAGGAGATTTTAACACTGAAGCTTTCTTT. Protein product: CASSYGRTGDFNTEAFF.

This clonotype was found many times. The J gene is TRBJ1-1, the V gene TRBV28; no firm D call. V gave up 7 bases and J gave up 1 base, with 13 bases separating them. CDR3 length equals 14 residues. Germline values: CDR1 MDHEN, CDR2 SYDVKM. The CDR3 DNA follows: TGTGCCAGCACTCCCCTCTGGGGGAACACTGAAGCTTTCTTT. Translating gives CASTPLWGNTEAFF. The complete variable domain, with remaining parts taken from reference TRBV28 and TRBJ1-1, reads DVKVTQSSRYLVKRTGEKVFLECVQDMDHENMFWYRQDPGLGLRLIYFSYDVKMKEKGDIPEGYSVSREKKERFSLILESASTNQTSMYLCASTPLWGNTEAFFGQGTRLTVV.

This clonotype was seen ten or more times. The J gene is TRBJ1-5, the V gene TRBV28; TRBD1 might be the D (5 bases). The CDR3 consists of 15 residues. V was clipped by 11 bases and J by 2 bases, with 19 bases between them. Germline V gene sequence: CDR1 MDHEN, CDR2 SYDVKM. This CDR3 reads CAGGVGQLGNQPQHF. CDR3 in DNA: TGTGCCGGAGGGGTTGGGCAGCTAGGCAATCAGCCCCAGCATTTT.